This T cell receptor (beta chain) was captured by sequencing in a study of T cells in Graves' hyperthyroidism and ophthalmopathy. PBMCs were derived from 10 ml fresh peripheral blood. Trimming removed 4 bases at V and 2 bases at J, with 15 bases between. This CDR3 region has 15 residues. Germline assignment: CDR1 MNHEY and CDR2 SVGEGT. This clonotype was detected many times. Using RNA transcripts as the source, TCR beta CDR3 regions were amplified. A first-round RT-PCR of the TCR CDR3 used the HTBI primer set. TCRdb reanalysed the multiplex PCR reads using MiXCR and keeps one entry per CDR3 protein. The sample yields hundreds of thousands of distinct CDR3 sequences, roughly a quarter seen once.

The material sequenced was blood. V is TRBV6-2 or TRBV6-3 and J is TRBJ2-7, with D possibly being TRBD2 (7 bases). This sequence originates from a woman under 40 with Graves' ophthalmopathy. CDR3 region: CASSWGGARPYEQYF. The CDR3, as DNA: TGTGCCAGCAGTTGGGGGGGGGCGAGACCCTACGAGCAGTACTTC.